The source of this T cell receptor (beta chain) is a study of PD-1 blockade in mismatch repair-deficient tumors. This CDR3 contains 16 residues. V was cut by 0 bases and J by 0 bases, with 6 bases left in between. Germline lookup yields CDR1 MNHEY and CDR2 SVGAGI. Clones were read by immunoSEQ multiplex PCR, and TCRdb kept only the in-frame ones, dropping some. The sample carries about 40,000 clones, about four fifths recorded once. The material sequenced was peripheral blood, taken 4 weeks after starting pembrolizumab. This chain links TRBV6-5 with TRBJ2-6; tentative D call: TRBD1 (6 bases). The clonotype originates from an adult with mismatch repair-deficient cancer. The CDR3 region is CASSYSGGSGANVLTF. CDR3 DNA: TGTGCCAGCAGTTACTCAGGGGGCTCTGGGGCCAACGTCCTGACTTTC.